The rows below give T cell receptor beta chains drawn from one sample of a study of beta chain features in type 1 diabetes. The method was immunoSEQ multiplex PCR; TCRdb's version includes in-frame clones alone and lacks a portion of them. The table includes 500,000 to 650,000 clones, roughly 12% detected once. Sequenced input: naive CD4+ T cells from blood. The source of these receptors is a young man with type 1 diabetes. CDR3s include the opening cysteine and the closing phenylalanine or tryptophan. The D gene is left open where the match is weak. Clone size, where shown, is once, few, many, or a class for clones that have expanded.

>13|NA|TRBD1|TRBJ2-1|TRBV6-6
TGTGCCAGCAGTCCGACAGGGACCGATGAGCAGTTCTTC
CASSPTGTDEQFF
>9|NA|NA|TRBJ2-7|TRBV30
TGTGCCTGGAGGGCCGAGCAGTACTTC
CAWRAEQYF
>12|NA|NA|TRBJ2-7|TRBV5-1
TGCGCCAGCAGCCTTAACTCCTACGAGCAGTACTTC
CASSLNSYEQYF
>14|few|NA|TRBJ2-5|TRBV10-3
TGTGCCATCAGTGGATCCCGGAGCGGCGAGACCCAGTACTTC
CAISGSRSGETQYF
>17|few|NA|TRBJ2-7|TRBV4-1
TGCGCCAGCAGCCAAGGAACCCGGCAGGGGCATTCCTACGAGCAGTACTTC
CASSQGTRQGHSYEQYF
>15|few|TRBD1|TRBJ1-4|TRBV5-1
TGCGCCAGCAGCTTGACAGGGGGGATTAATGAAAAACTGTTTTTT
CASSLTGGINEKLFF
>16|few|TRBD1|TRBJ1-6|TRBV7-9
TGTGCCAGCAGCGTAAGACAGGGGACCTATAATTCACCCCTCCACTTT
CASSVRQGTYNSPLHF
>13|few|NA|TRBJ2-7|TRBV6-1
TGTGCCAGCAGGAGGGTAACCTCCTACGAGCAGTACTTC
CASRRVTSYEQYF
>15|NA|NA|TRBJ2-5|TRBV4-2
TGTGCCAGCAGCCAAGATTTGGTGGCAGAAGAGACCCAGTACTTC
CASSQDLVAEETQYF
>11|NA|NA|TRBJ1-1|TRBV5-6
TGTGCCAGCAGCCGGACATCTGAAGCTTTCTTT
CASSRTSEAFF
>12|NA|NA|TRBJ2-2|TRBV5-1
TGCGCCAGCAGCTTGGTCCCCGGGGAGCTGTTTTTT
CASSLVPGELFF
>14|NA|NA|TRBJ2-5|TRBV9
TGTGCCAGCAGCGTAGCGACAGGGAGGGAGACCCAGTACTTC
CASSVATGRETQYF
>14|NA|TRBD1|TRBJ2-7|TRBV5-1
TGCGCCAGCAGCTCCGGGACAGGTGTCTACGAGCAGTACTTC
CASSSGTGVYEQYF
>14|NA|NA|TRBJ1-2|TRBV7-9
TGTGCCAGCAGCTCAGGGTATTCGGACTATGGCTACACCTTC
CASSSGYSDYGYTF
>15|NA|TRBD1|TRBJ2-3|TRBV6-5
TGTGCCAGCAGCCCCGGACAGGGCGACCGGGATACGCAGTATTTT
CASSPGQGDRDTQYF
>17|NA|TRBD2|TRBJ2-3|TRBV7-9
TGTGCCAGCAGCTTAGGATTCACTAGCGGGCCGAGGGATACGCAGTATTTT
CASSLGFTSGPRDTQYF
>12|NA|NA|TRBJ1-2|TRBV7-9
TGTGCCAGCAGCTTAGGGACAGTAGGCTACACCTTC
CASSLGTVGYTF
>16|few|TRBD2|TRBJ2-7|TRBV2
TGTGCCAGCAGTGAAGTACTAGCGGGGGGGCTAGGCGAGCAGTACTTC
CASSEVLAGGLGEQYF
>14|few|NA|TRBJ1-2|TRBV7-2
TGTGCCAGCAGCTTGGCGCAGGGAAACTATGGCTACACCTTC
CASSLAQGNYGYTF
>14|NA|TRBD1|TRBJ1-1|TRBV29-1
TGCAGCGTGAAGGTATCCGGGACAGGGACTGAAGCTTTCTTT
CSVKVSGTGTEAFF
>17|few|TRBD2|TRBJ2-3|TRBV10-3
TGTGCCATAAAGACTAGCGGGGGCCCCACTCGCACAGATACGCAGTATTTT
CAIKTSGGPTRTDTQYF
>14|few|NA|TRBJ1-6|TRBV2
TGTGCCAGCAGATTCCGGGGGCTTAATTCACCCCTCCACTTT
CASRFRGLNSPLHF
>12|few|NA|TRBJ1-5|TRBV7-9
TGTGCCAGCAGCTTAGGTCGACAGCCCCAGCATTTT
CASSLGRQPQHF
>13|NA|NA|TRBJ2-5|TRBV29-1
TGCAGCGTTGTTAGGTCTAACGGAGAGACCCAGTACTTC
CSVVRSNGETQYF
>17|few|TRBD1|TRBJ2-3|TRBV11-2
TGTGCCAGCAGCCTAAGCCCTGGACAGGGAGGCACAGATACGCAGTATTTT
CASSLSPGQGGTDTQYF
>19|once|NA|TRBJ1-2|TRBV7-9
TGTGCCAGCAGCCCGAGCCTTTCCCAGGGGTTTCTCGATAACTATGGCTACACCTTC
CASSPSLSQGFLDNYGYTF
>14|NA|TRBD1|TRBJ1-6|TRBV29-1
TGCAGCGTTTTACAGGGGGCAGGGAATTCACCCCTCCACTTT
CSVLQGAGNSPLHF
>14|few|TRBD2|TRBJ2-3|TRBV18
TGTGCCAGCTCACCGACTAGCGGCACAGATACGCAGTATTTT
CASSPTSGTDTQYF
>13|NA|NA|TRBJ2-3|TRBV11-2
TGTGCCAGCAGCTTGTTGATGGAAGATACGCAGTATTTT
CASSLLMEDTQYF
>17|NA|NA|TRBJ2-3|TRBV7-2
TGTGCCAGCAGCCCGTTTCCGAGGGGCGCCGGCACAGATACGCAGTATTTT
CASSPFPRGAGTDTQYF
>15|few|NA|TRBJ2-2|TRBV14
TGTGCCAGCAGCCAAGTTCGACAGAACACCGGGGAGCTGTTTTTT
CASSQVRQNTGELFF
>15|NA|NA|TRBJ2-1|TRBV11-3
TGTGCCAGCAGCGTGGGCGGGGCCCCCTACAATGAGCAGTTCTTC
CASSVGGAPYNEQFF